The rows below give T cell receptor beta chains drawn from one sample of a study of cytomegalovirus exposure and HLA in healthy donors. Repertoires were generated with immunoSEQ multiplex PCR, while TCRdb's copy carries only in-frame clones and drops some. The data contain about 150,000 clones, approximately 70% of them singletons. The sequenced sample consisted of PBMCs. These receptors originate from a woman aged 60 to 75 in good health and CMV-seropositive. The CDR3 runs from the conserved cysteine through the conserved F or W. Clone size is not always given. Where it is, it says once, few, many or a class for expanded clones.

once	TRBJ2-5	15	TRBV5-1	CASSLGGGRGETQYF
once	TRBJ2-3	13	TRBV10-3	CATGTGDTDTQYF
-	TRBJ1-3	15	TRBV2	CASRDEHLSGNTIYF
few	TRBJ1-1	15	TRBV6-1	CASSERAGMNTEAFF
-	TRBJ1-5	14	TRBV2	CASSDSQSNQPQHF
few	TRBJ2-3	18	TRBV29-1	CSVARWASGNSVTDTQYF
-	TRBJ1-2	13	TRBV29-1	CSVVGITGGGYTF
-	TRBJ1-1	13	TRBV28	CASSSYMNTEAFF
-	TRBJ1-3	13	TRBV6-6	CASSTGVGNTIYF
-	TRBJ2-5	11	TRBV6-5	CASGRGETQYF
-	TRBJ1-2	13	TRBV28	CASFPTGDYGYTF
many	TRBJ2-1	12	TRBV27	CASSLRGNEQFF
-	TRBJ1-4	15	TRBV9	CASSALGQRNEKLFF
-	TRBJ1-5	14	TRBV10-2	CASSLTGSSQPQHF
-	TRBJ2-5	16	TRBV10-3	CAISGISGTPGETQYF
-	TRBJ2-1	15	TRBV5-1	CASSLVAGTYNEQFF
-	TRBJ1-2	16	TRBV27	CASSFLGGTNNYGYTF
-	TRBJ1-6	15	TRBV7-9	CASSPPGTVNSPLHF
-	TRBJ1-4	15	TRBV5-1	CASRTTGATNEKLFF
-	TRBJ1-5	13	TRBV18	CASSPGEGKPQHF
few	TRBJ1-2	14	TRBV19	CASSRTGIFYGYTF
once	TRBJ1-1	12	TRBV6-1	CASSAYGVVPLF
-	TRBJ1-1	14	TRBV6-6	CASSSRGDGTEAFF
-	TRBJ1-2	12	TRBV6-5	CASSSRGRGYTF
few	TRBJ2-7	12	TRBV5-4	CASSRDSYEQYF
few	TRBJ2-6	17	TRBV28	CASSLGRLSSGANVLTF
few	TRBJ2-1	12	TRBV5-1	CASSLAPREQFF
-	TRBJ2-1	15	TRBV4-1	CASSQELSSYNEQFF
once	TRBJ2-1	14	TRBV7-9	CASSLAGPPNEQFF
-	TRBJ2-7	15	TRBV28	CASSLSRTSPIEQYF
many	TRBJ2-7	14	TRBV28	CASSPPLDSYEQYF
-	TRBJ2-1	12	TRBV29-1	CSVEGDRDEQFF
-	TRBJ2-1	20	TRBV6-1	CASSVARGETGTPRYNEQFF
once	TRBJ2-5	15	TRBV9	CASSVGGGWQETQYF
-	TRBJ1-2	15	TRBV28	CASRASLGTGGGYTF
once	TRBJ2-3	13	TRBV6-1	CASASISGRPQYF
-	TRBJ1-1	16	TRBV27	CASSSGGATVNTEAFF
-	TRBJ2-7	13	TRBV5-1	CASSLEGGYEQYF
-	TRBJ2-7	14	TRBV6-1	CASGGRSPNYEQYF
-	TRBJ1-1	13	TRBV5-1	CASSFGGNTEAFF
few	TRBJ1-2	13	TRBV18	CASSPDPGGGYTF
few	TRBJ1-4	15	TRBV5-1	CASSRTGGANEKLFF
-	TRBJ1-4	14	TRBV27	CASSRQGTGEKLFF
-	TRBJ2-1	14	TRBV6-1	CASSQGLNYNEQFF
-	TRBJ1-3	15	TRBV30	CAWSDDSYSGNTIYF